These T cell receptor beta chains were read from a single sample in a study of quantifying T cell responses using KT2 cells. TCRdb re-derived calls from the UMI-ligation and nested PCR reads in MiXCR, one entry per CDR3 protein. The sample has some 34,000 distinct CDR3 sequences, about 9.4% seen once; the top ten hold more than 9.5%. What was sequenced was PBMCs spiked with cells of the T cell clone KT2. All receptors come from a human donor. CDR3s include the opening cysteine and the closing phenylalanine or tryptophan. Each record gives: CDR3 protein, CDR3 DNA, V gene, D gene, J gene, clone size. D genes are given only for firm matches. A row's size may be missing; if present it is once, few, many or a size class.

CASTGPNYGYTF | TGTGCCAGTACAGGGCCTAACTATGGCTACACCTTC | TRBV7-2 | . | TRBJ1-2 | few
CASSSGSGSYNEQFF | TGTGCCAGCAGTTCGGGTAGCGGATCCTACAATGAGCAGTTCTTC | TRBV12-3/TRBV12-4 | . | TRBJ2-1 | few
CASVGFRCRNQPQHF | TGTGCCAGCGTAGGGTTTAGGTGTCGCAATCAGCCCCAGCATTTT | TRBV14 | . | TRBJ1-5 | many
CASSSPLREKAFF | TGTGCCAGCAGCTCCCCATTGCGAGAAAAAGCTTTCTTT | TRBV7-9 | . | TRBJ1-1 | medium-sized
CAISTDSYGYTF | TGTGCCATCAGCACCGACAGCTATGGCTACACCTTC | TRBV10-3 | . | TRBJ1-2 | many
CASTPVVQNGGYTF | TGTGCCAGCACTCCCGTTGTGCAGAATGGTGGCTACACCTTC | TRBV2 | . | TRBJ1-2 | .
CASRSWTNDEQFF | TGTGCCAGCAGGTCGTGGACCAACGATGAGCAGTTCTTC | TRBV5-5 | . | TRBJ2-1 | many
CASSLGVYEQYF | TGTGCCAGCAGCTTAGGGGTTTACGAGCAGTACTTC | TRBV7-9 | . | TRBJ2-7 | many
CASSAPGQSPSSYNSPLHF | TGCGCCAGCAGCGCCCCGGGACAGTCCCCGAGCTCCTATAATTCACCCCTCCACTTT | TRBV5-1 | TRBD1 | TRBJ1-6 | few
CASSDLAGGPVNEQFF | TGCGCCAGCAGTGACCTAGCGGGGGGGCCAGTGAATGAGCAGTTCTTC | TRBV10-1 | TRBD2 | TRBJ2-1 | few
CASSYSISGGNNGYTF | TGTGCCAGCAGTTACTCGATATCAGGGGGCAATAATGGCTACACCTTC | TRBV6-5 | TRBD1 | TRBJ1-2 | many
CASSPTSRGEAFF | TGTGCCAGCAGCCCCACGTCCAGGGGAGAAGCTTTCTTT | TRBV6-5 | . | TRBJ1-1 | few
CASSLGGAGNQPQHF | TGTGCCAGCAGCTTGGGGGGGGCGGGCAATCAGCCCCAGCATTTT | TRBV5-4 | . | TRBJ1-5 | once
CASRKTGGQETQYF | TGTGCCAGCAGGAAGACAGGGGGCCAAGAGACCCAGTACTTC | TRBV12-3/TRBV12-4 | TRBD1 | TRBJ2-5 | many
CASSLVGNTGELFF | TGTGCCAGCAGCTTGGTAGGAAACACCGGGGAGCTGTTTTTT | TRBV5-5 | . | TRBJ2-2 | few
CSVTGTGNTGELFF | TGCAGCGTTACCGGGACAGGGAACACCGGGGAGCTGTTTTTT | TRBV29-1 | TRBD1 | TRBJ2-2 | many
CASSLPNRKNTGELFF | TGTGCCAGCAGCTTACCAAACAGGAAGAACACCGGGGAGCTGTTTTTT | TRBV7-6 | . | TRBJ2-2 | few
CASNPGLGEKLFF | TGTGCCAGCAATCCCGGGTTAGGGGAAAAACTGTTTTTT | TRBV2 | . | TRBJ1-4 | few
CASSVQQGAQTQYF | TGTGCCAGCAGCGTACAACAGGGGGCACAGACCCAGTACTTC | TRBV9 | TRBD1 | TRBJ2-5 | .
CASSVAGSDEQFF | TGTGCCAGCAGTGTAGCAGGGTCCGATGAGCAGTTCTTC | TRBV6-1 | . | TRBJ2-1 | .
CATSRAADTQYF | TGTGCCACCAGCAGGGCGGCAGATACGCAGTATTTT | TRBV15 | . | TRBJ2-3 | few
CASSLNSPGAQETQYF | TGCGCCAGCAGCTTGAATTCGCCAGGGGCGCAAGAGACCCAGTACTTC | TRBV5-1 | . | TRBJ2-5 | few
CARSGQGKDTGELFF | TGTGCCCGGAGTGGACAGGGAAAAGACACCGGGGAGCTGTTTTTT | TRBV30 | TRBD1 | TRBJ2-2 | many